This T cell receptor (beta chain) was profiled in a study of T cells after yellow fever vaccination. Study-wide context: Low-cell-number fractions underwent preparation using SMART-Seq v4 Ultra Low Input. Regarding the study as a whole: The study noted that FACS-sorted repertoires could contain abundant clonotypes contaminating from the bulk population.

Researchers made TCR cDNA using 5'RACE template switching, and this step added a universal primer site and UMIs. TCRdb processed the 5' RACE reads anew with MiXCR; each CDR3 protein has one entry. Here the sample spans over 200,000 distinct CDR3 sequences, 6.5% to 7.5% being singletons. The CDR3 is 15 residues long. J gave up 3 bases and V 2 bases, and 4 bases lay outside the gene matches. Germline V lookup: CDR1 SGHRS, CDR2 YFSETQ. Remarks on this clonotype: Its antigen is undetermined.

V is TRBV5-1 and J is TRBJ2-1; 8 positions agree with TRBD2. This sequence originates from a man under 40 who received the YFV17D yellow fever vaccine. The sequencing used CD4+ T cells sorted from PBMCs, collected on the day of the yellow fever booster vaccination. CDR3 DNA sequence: TGCGCCAGCAGCTTACTAGCGGAGGACTACAATGAGCAGTTCTTC. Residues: CASSLLAEDYNEQFF.